This T cell receptor (beta chain) appears in the sequencing data of a study of early T cells in non-severe SARS-CoV-2 infection. At the level of the study: With bulk RNA from unsorted whole blood as input, sequencing yielded unpaired chains.

The V and J ends lost 3 bases and 0 bases respectively, with 11 bases between them. CDR3 length: 16 residues. The germline gives CDR1 MGHRA, CDR2 YSYEKL. In the library, individual cDNA molecules carried attached unique molecular identifiers. TCRdb used MiXCR to reprocess the 5' RACE reads, holding one entry per CDR3 protein. The sample contains around 33,000 distinct CDR3 sequences, 5.8% of which appear only once. This clonotype has at least ten counts. The chain combines TRBV4-1 with TRBJ2-2, with D uncertain. The sequenced sample consisted of whole blood. The receptor was derived from an adult who was a healthcare worker with PCR-confirmed SARS-CoV-2 infection or an uninfected control (not recorded which). The CDR3 is CASSHPTAANTGELFF. The CDR3, as DNA: TGCGCCAGCAGCCACCCGACGGCCGCGAACACCGGGGAGCTGTTTTTT.